This passage covers 31 T cell receptor beta chains from one sample sequenced in a study of cytomegalovirus exposure and HLA in healthy donors. The protocol was immunoSEQ multiplex PCR, while the TCRdb copy is restricted to in-frame clones and leaves out a portion. The sample includes around 160,000 clones, 85% of them seen just once. Material: PBMCs. The source of these receptors is a man younger than 40 in good health and CMV-seropositive.

This clone was detected a few times. V and J are TRBV19 and TRBJ1-5; D might be TRBD1 (5 bases). Per germline, CDR1 LNHDA and CDR2 SQIVND (reference sequence). V lost 1 base and J 4 bases, leaving 11 bases between the germline ends. The CDR3 loop spans 15 amino acids. CDR3 nucleotides: TGTGCCAGTAGTATAGGGGGCAGACTTAATCAGCCCCAGCATTTT. Amino acids: CASSIGGRLNQPQHF. The full variable domain, with the rest looked up from reference TRBV19 and TRBJ1-5, is DGGITQSPKYLFRKEGQNVTLSCEQNLNHDAMYWYRQDPGQGLRLIYYSQIVNDFQKGDIAEGYSVSREKKESFPLTVTSAQKNPTAFYLCASSIGGRLNQPQHFGDGTRLSIL.

V is TRBV2 and J is TRBJ2-2, with a possible D match to TRBD1 (5 bases). This CDR3 comprises 14 residues. CDR1 and CDR2 from the germline V gene are SNHLY and FYNNEI. Trimming cost V 7 bases and J 3 bases, with 12 bases left between them. The CDR3 nucleotides are TGTGCCAGCAACGCAGGGATCGACACCGGGGAGCTGTTTTTT. As protein: CASNAGIDTGELFF. Full variable domain (missing parts from reference TRBV2 and TRBJ2-2): EPEVTQTPSHQVTQMGQEVILRCVPISNHLYFYWYRQILGQKVEFLVSFYNNEISEKSEIFDDQFSVERPDGSNFTLKIRSTKLEDSAMYFCASNAGIDTGELFFGEGSRLTVL.

The V and J genes are TRBV15 and TRBJ2-5, with TRBD2 identical over 10 bases. The V gene end was trimmed by 0 bases and the J gene end by 4 bases; junction bases not matched to a gene: 11. Germline lookup yields CDR1 LNHNV and CDR2 YYDKDF (reference sequence). The CDR3 loop spans 18 amino acids. The CDR3 loop is CATSRDPAGGEHGETQYF. The CDR3 DNA reads TGTGCCACCAGCAGAGATCCAGCGGGGGGGGAACACGGAGAGACCCAGTACTTC. Using reference TRBV15 and TRBJ2-5 for the parts outside the CDR3, the full variable domain is DAMVIQNPRYQVTQFGKPVTLSCSQTLNHNVMYWYQQKSSQAPKLLFHYYDKDFNNEADTPDNFQSRRPNTSFCFLDIRSPGLGDTAMYLCATSRDPAGGEHGETQYFGPGTRLLVL.

The gene calls are TRBV9 and TRBJ2-1; 7 bases are shared with TRBD2. Germline loops: CDR1 SGDLS, CDR2 YYNGEE. V lost 4 bases, J lost 15 bases, and 16 bases stayed unmatched. CDR3 length: 14 residues. For the CDR3, the DNA is TGTGCCAGCAGCATAAGAACCAATCCGGGACTACTGTTCTTC. Amino acids: CASSIRTNPGLLFF.

The chain recombines TRBV9 with TRBJ2-5; D not resolved. V was shortened by 0 bases and J by 5 bases, with 8 bases between the two germline ends. CDR3 length: 13 amino acids. CDR1 is SGDLS, CDR2 YYNGEE, per germline. The CDR3 DNA is TGTGCCAGCAGCGTAGTCGACTCCGAGACCCAGTACTTC. Protein: CASSVVDSETQYF.

The J gene is TRBJ1-5, the V gene TRBV7-6; 9 nucleotides match TRBD1. V trimming: 5 bases; J trimming: 2 bases; junction bases outside the gene matches: 7. This CDR3 is 16 amino acids long. Germline CDR1 and CDR2: SGHVS and FNYEAQ. The CDR3 coding sequence is TGTGCCAGCAGCGCCGGGACAGGGCAGGGCAATCAGCCCCAGCATTTT. This gives the protein CASSAGTGQGNQPQHF. Drawing the rest from reference TRBV7-6 and TRBJ1-5, the complete variable domain is GAGVSQSPRYKVTKRGQDVALRCDPISGHVSLYWYRQALGQGPEFLTYFNYEAQQDKSGLPNDRFSAERPEGSISTLTIQRTEQRDSAMYRCASSAGTGQGNQPQHFGDGTRLSIL.

This clone was counted ten times or more. J is TRBJ1-2 and V is TRBV6-5; possibly TRBD1 for D (5 bases). The CDR3 length is 13 residues. With 2 bases removed from V and 8 bases from J, the gap between germline ends came to 12 bases. Germline CDR1 reads MNHEY; CDR2 reads SVGAGI. The CDR3 coding sequence is TGTGCCAGCAGTTACAGTGGGACTGACGGCTACACCTTC. It is translated as CASSYSGTDGYTF.

V usage is TRBV5-6 and J usage is TRBJ2-5; D gene ambiguous. V shed 4 bases and J shed 0 bases, with 7 bases lying between them. This CDR3 is built from 13 residues. CDR1 and CDR2 (germline): SGHDT, YYEEEE. The CDR3 spells CASSPTNQETQYF. The CDR3 DNA reads TGTGCCAGCAGCCCTACTAACCAAGAGACCCAGTACTTC.

The gene calls are TRBV30 and TRBJ1-5, with no clear D. Germline V CDR1 and CDR2: GTSNPN, SVGIG (reference sequence). The CDR3 runs to 13 residues. Trimming removed 2 bases at V and 5 bases at J, with 10 bases between. The CDR3 spells CAWSRSYDQPQHF. In DNA form, the CDR3 reads TGTGCCTGGAGTCGTAGCTATGATCAGCCCCAGCATTTT.

The rearrangement joins TRBV7-9 to TRBJ1-2; tentative D call: TRBD1 (6 bases). The CDR3 length is 11 residues. Germline assignment: CDR1 SEHNR and CDR2 FQNEAQ (reference sequence). Trimming left V 2 bases short and J 10 bases short, with 8 bases between. The CDR3 reads CASSLQGFYTF. The CDR3 DNA follows: TGTGCCAGCAGCTTACAGGGGTTCTACACCTTC.

V gene TRBV18 combines with J gene TRBJ2-5; D remains unclear. The CDR3 spans 13 residues. V was clipped by 2 bases and J by 0 bases, with 4 bases between them. CDR1 is KGHSH, CDR2 LQKENI, per germline. This chain's CDR3 is CASSPSNQETQYF. The CDR3 nucleotides are TGTGCCAGCTCACCAAGCAACCAAGAGACCCAGTACTTC.

This clone was detected a few times. The V call is TRBV4-1, the J call TRBJ2-3; 9 bases fit TRBD2. From germline, CDR1 is MGHRA and CDR2 YSYEKL. The CDR3 loop spans 16 amino acids. With 0 bases clipped from V and 6 bases from J, the junction kept 7 bases outside the gene matches. The CDR3 reads CASSQDAGGPGDTQYF. CDR3 nucleotides: TGCGCCAGCAGCCAAGACGCGGGGGGGCCTGGTGATACGCAGTATTTT.

The chain uses TRBV18 and TRBJ2-7; 9 bases align to TRBD1. The CDR3 totals 13 residues. Germline values: CDR1 KGHSH, CDR2 LQKENI. Trimming took 4 bases from V and 7 from J; bases not matched to a gene: 5. CDR3 in DNA: TGTGCCAGCTCACTGGGACAGGGAGGGGAGCAGTACTTC. Its translation: CASSLGQGGEQYF.

The chain links TRBV15 to TRBJ1-5; perhaps TRBD1 as D (6 bases). This CDR3 comprises 15 residues. Trimming stripped 6 bases from V and 9 bases from J, with 21 bases between. The germline V gene encodes CDR1 LNHNV and CDR2 YYDKDF (reference sequence). This CDR3 reads CATSPVGARLGPQHF. In nucleotides, the CDR3 is TGTGCCACCAGTCCCGTGGGGGCCCGCTTGGGGCCCCAGCATTTT. The full variable domain, rest sourced from reference TRBV15 and TRBJ1-5, is DAMVIQNPRYQVTQFGKPVTLSCSQTLNHNVMYWYQQKSSQAPKLLFHYYDKDFNNEADTPDNFQSRRPNTSFCFLDIRSPGLGDTAMYLCATSPVGARLGPQHFGDGTRLSIL.

The genes are TRBV11-3 and TRBJ2-3; 12 nucleotides align to TRBD1. The CDR3 extends over 16 amino acids. The germline CDR1 and CDR2 sequences are SGHNT and YENEEA. V shed 5 bases, J shed 4 bases, and the junction held 7 bases outside the gene matches. As DNA, the CDR3 is TGTGCCAGCAGCCCGCGGGGACAGGGGGCGGCAGATACGCAGTATTTT. Translation gives CASSPRGQGAADTQYF.

Remarks on this clone: Other DNA sequences in this sample translate to the same CDR3. The chain employs TRBV27 and TRBJ2-7, with TRBD1 identical over 9 bases. The junction had 3 bases not matched to a gene; V was cut back by 3 bases and J by 3 bases. Germline loops: CDR1 MNHEY, CDR2 SMNVEV (reference sequence). The CDR3 consists of 14 residues. The CDR3 sequence is CASSLGQGFYEQYF. The CDR3 DNA reads TGTGCCAGCAGTTTGGGACAGGGATTCTACGAGCAGTACTTC.

The chain combines TRBV19 with TRBJ1-2, with 11 bases identical to TRBD1. After removal of 0 bases from V and 8 bases from J, the junction contained 11 bases not matched to a gene. The CDR3 runs 17 residues. Germline loops: CDR1 LNHDA, CDR2 SQIVND (reference sequence). Written as DNA, the CDR3 is TGTGCCAGTAGTATAGATCACGGACAGGGGGCCCCGTGGGGCTACACCTTC. Its protein product is CASSIDHGQGAPWGYTF.

This chain connects TRBV6-1 to TRBJ2-7; the D gene is possibly TRBD2 (5 bases). CDR1 is MNHNS, CDR2 SASEGT, per germline. The V and J ends lost 4 bases and 3 bases respectively, with 7 bases between them. This CDR3 has 12 residues. The CDR3 coding sequence is TGTGCCAGCAGTGTCCGGGGCTACGAGCAGTACTTC. It is translated as CASSVRGYEQYF.

This chain links TRBV7-6 with TRBJ1-4; a possible D gene is TRBD1 (5 bases). This CDR3 region has 19 residues. CDR1 and CDR2 (germline): SGHVS, FNYEAQ. V lost 2 bases and J lost 6, with 25 bases in between. The CDR3: CASSLLYRRGWFLDEKLFF. CDR3 nucleotides: TGTGCCAGCAGCTTACTCTATCGGAGGGGTTGGTTTCTGGATGAAAAACTGTTTTTT.

The V gene is TRBV5-1, the J gene TRBJ2-7, with 8 bases lining up with TRBD1. The CDR3 contains 15 residues. Per germline, CDR1 SGHRS and CDR2 YFSETQ. The V segment lost 2 bases and the J segment 3 bases; nucleotides outside the gene matches: 7. The CDR3: CASSFGGTGHYEQYF. The CDR3 DNA reads as TGCGCCAGCAGCTTTGGGGGGACAGGCCACTACGAGCAGTACTTC.

The chain joins TRBV4-3 to TRBJ1-6; 8 bases are shared with TRBD1. Germline loops: CDR1 LGHNA, CDR2 YSLEER. The CDR3 covers 14 residues. J was trimmed by 10 bases and V by 4 bases; bases with no gene match: 6. CDR3 protein: CASSRTGWNSPLHF. In DNA form, the CDR3 reads TGCGCCAGCAGCCGGACAGGGTGGAACTCACCCCTCCACTTT.

V gene TRBV27 combines with J gene TRBJ2-3; 10 bases match TRBD2. The CDR3 is made up of 14 amino acids. Per the germline V gene, CDR1 is MNHEY and CDR2 is SMNVEV (reference sequence). J gave up 5 bases and V 7 bases, and 6 bases lay outside the gene matches. The DNA for the CDR3 is TGTGCCAGCAAGAGCGGGGGGGCCGTAGATACGCAGTATTTT. Residues: CASKSGGAVDTQYF.

This chain links TRBV19 with TRBJ1-5, with 11 bases lining up with TRBD1. CDR3 length: 15 residues. The V segment lost 6 bases and the J segment 7 bases; nucleotides outside the gene matches: 8. Germline assignment: CDR1 LNHDA and CDR2 SQIVND (reference sequence). The CDR3 nucleotides are TGTGCCAGTAGAGCCGGACAGGGGGCGAGGCAGCCCCAGCATTTT. Translated: CASRAGQGARQPQHF.

V gene TRBV19 combines with J gene TRBJ2-7, with 8 bases fitting TRBD1. V lost 8 bases to trimming and J lost 4 bases; unmatched junction nucleotides: 7. Germline V gene sequence: CDR1 LNHDA, CDR2 SQIVND (reference sequence). This CDR3 has 13 residues. CDR3 nucleotides: TGTGCCAGTGGGGGGACAGGAATATACGAGCAGTACTTC. Protein sequence: CASGGTGIYEQYF.

The genes are TRBV19 and TRBJ1-2, with 7 bases fitting TRBD1. This CDR3 contains 13 residues. Germline V gene data show CDR1 as LNHDA and CDR2 as SQIVND (reference sequence). Trimming took 5 bases from V and 9 from J; bases not matched to a gene: 9. CDR3 in DNA: TGTGCCAGTAGTTATGGCGGGACAGATCGCTACACCTTC. Translated: CASSYGGTDRYTF.

V usage is TRBV6-6 and J usage is TRBJ2-1; tentative D call: TRBD2 (6 bases). Germline V CDR1 and CDR2: MNHNY, SVGAGI (reference sequence). V lost 2 bases to trimming and J lost 3 bases, with 11 bases between them. The CDR3 runs to 15 residues. This CDR3 is CASSYVSGGYNEQFF. Here the CDR3 DNA reads TGTGCCAGCAGTTACGTCTCCGGGGGCTACAATGAGCAGTTCTTC.

The chain couples TRBV19 to TRBJ1-5; 8 bases line up with TRBD1. This CDR3 has 16 amino acids. Germline CDR1 is LNHDA and CDR2 is SQIVND (reference sequence). V lost 6 bases to trimming and J lost 2 bases; unmatched junction nucleotides: 9. The CDR3 loop reads CASRLTQGAGNQPQHF. Here the CDR3 DNA reads TGTGCCAGTAGGTTAACCCAGGGGGCCGGCAATCAGCCCCAGCATTTT.

V gene TRBV6-6 combines with J gene TRBJ1-1; no clear D gene. This CDR3 is 15 amino acids long. Germline CDR1 is MNHNY and CDR2 is SVGAGI (reference sequence). The ends were cut back, 3 bases at V and 1 base at J, with 12 bases in the middle. The CDR3 spells CASSYPSTGNTEAFF. In nucleotides, the CDR3 is TGTGCCAGCAGTTATCCCTCGACGGGGAACACTGAAGCTTTCTTT.

V usage is TRBV2 and J usage is TRBJ1-2; 11 nucleotides align to TRBD1. The CDR3 is made up of 15 amino acids. Trimming at V came to 5 bases and at J to 2 bases, leaving 4 bases not matched to a gene. Germline values: CDR1 SNHLY, CDR2 FYNNEI. CDR3 sequence: CASSQWTGGNYGYTF. CDR3 sequence (DNA): TGTGCCAGCAGTCAGTGGACAGGGGGCAACTATGGCTACACCTTC.

The rearrangement joins TRBV5-1 to TRBJ2-3; TRBD1 agrees at 8 bases. Losses at the gene ends were 5 bases for V and 4 bases for J; bases not matched to a gene: 6. CDR1 is SGHRS and CDR2 is YFSETQ in the germline V gene. This CDR3 has 14 residues. For the CDR3, the DNA is TGCGCCAGCAGTCCCGGGACAGGAGCAGATACGCAGTATTTT. This codes for CASSPGTGADTQYF. The full variable domain, its missing parts supplied by reference TRBV5-1 and TRBJ2-3, is KAGVTQTPRYLIKTRGQQVTLSCSPISGHRSVSWYQQTPGQGLQFLFEYFSETQRNKGNFPGRFSGRQFSNSRSEMNVSTLELGDSALYLCASSPGTGADTQYFGPGTRLTVL.

This rearrangement joins TRBV7-3 to TRBJ2-2, with 10 nucleotides matching TRBD1. This CDR3 contains 16 residues. The V gene's germline CDR1 is SGHTA and CDR2 FQGTGA. The J segment lost 3 bases and the V segment lost 2 bases, leaving 3 bases of the junction unmatched. CDR3 amino acids: CASSLAGTGDTGELFF. CDR3 in DNA: TGTGCCAGCAGCTTAGCCGGGACAGGGGACACCGGGGAGCTGTTTTTT.